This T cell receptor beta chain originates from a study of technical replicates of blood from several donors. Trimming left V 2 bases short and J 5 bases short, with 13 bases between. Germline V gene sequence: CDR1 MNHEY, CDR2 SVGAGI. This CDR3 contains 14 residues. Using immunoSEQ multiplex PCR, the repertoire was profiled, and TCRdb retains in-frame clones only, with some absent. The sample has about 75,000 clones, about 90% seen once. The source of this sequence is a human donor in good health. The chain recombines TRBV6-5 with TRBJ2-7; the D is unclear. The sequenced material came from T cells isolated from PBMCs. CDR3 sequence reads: CASSYGETFDEQYF. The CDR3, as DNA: TGTGCCAGCAGTTACGGAGAAACCTTTGACGAGCAGTACTTC.